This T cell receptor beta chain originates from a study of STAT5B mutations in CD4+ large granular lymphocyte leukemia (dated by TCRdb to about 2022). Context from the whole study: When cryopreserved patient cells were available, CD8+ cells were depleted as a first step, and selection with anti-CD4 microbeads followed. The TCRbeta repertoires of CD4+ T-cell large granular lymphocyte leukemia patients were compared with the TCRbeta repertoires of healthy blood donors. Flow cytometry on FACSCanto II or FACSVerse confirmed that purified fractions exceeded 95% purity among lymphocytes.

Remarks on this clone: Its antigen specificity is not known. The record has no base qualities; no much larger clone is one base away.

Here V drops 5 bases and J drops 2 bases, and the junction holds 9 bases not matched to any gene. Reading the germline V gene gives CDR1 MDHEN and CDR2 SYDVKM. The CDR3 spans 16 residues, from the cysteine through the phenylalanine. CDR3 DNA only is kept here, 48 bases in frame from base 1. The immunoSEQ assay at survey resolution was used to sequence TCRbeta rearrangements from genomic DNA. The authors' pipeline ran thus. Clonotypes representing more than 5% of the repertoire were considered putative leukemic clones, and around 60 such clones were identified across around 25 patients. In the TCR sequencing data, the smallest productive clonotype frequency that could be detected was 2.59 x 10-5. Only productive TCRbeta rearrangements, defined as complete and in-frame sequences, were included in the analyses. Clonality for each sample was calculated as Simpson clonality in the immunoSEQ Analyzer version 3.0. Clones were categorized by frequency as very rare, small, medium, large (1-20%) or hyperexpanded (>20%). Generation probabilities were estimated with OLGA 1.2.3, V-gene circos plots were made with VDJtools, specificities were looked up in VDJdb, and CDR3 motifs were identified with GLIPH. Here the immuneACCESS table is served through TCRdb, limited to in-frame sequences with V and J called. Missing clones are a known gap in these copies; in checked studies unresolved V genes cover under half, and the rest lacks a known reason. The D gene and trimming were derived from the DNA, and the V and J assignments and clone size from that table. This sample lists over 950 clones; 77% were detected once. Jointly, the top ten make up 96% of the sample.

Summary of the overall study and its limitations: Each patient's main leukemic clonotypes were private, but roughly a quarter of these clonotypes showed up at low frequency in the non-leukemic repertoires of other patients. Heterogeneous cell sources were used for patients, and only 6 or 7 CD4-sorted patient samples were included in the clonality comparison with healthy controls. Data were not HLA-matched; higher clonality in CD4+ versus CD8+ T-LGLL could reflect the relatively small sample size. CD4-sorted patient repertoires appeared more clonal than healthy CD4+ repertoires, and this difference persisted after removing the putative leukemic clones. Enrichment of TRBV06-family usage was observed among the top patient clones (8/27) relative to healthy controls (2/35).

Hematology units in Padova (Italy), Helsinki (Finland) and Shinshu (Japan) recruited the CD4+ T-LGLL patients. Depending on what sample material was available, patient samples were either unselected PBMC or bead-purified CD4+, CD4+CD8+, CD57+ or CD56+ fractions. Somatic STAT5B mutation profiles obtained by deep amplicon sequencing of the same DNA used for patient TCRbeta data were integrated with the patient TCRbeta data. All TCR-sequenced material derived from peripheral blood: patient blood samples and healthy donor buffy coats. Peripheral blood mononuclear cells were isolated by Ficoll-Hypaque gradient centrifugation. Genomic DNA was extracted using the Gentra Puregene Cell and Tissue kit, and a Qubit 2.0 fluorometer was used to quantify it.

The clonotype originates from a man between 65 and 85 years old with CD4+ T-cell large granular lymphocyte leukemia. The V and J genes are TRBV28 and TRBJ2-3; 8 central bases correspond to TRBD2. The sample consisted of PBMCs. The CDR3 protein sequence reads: CASSEITGGNTDTQYF. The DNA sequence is TGTGCCAGCAGTGAGATAACGGGAGGGAACACAGATACGCAGTATTTT.